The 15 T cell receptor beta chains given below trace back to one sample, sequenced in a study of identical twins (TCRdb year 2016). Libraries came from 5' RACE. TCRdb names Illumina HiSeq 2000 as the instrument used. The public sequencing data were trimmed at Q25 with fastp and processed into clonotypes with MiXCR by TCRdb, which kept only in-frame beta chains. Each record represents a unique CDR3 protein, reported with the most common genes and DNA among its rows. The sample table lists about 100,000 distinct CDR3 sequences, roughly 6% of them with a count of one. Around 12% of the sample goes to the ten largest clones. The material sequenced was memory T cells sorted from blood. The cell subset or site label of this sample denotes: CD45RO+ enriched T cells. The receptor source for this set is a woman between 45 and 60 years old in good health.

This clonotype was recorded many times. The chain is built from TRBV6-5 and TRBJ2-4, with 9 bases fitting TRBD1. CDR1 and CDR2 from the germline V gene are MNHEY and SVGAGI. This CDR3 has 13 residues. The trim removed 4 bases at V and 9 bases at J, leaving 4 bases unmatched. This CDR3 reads CASSSDRGGIQYF. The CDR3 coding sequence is TGTGCCAGCAGTTCCGACAGGGGGGGCATTCAGTACTTC.

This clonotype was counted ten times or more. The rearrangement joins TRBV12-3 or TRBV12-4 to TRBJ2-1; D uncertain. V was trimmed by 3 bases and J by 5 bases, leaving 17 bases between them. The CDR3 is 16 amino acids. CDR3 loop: CASSFGHRTSDNEQFF. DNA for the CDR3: TGTGCCAGCAGTTTCGGGCATCGGACGTCGGACAATGAGCAGTTCTTC.

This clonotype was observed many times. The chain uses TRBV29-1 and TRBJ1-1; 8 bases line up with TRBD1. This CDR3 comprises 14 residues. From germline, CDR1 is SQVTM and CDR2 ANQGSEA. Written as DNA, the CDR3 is TGCAGGATACAGGGGGGTCCTTCGGGGACTGAAGCTTTCTTT. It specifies CRIQGGPSGTEAFF. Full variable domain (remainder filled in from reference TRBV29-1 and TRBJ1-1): SAVISQKPSRDICQRGTSLTIQCQVDSQVTMMFWYRQQPGQSLTLIATANQGSEATYESGFVIDKFPISRPNLTFSTLTVSNMSPEDSSIYLCRIQGGPSGTEAFFGQGTRLTVV.

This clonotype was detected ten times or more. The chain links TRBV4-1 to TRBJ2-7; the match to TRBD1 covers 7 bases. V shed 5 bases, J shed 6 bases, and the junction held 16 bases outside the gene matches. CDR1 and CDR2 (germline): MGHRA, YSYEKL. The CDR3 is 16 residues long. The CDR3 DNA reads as TGCGCCAGCAGCTCTCGAGCCGGGACAGTTGGCGTCGAGCAGTACTTC. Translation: CASSSRAGTVGVEQYF.

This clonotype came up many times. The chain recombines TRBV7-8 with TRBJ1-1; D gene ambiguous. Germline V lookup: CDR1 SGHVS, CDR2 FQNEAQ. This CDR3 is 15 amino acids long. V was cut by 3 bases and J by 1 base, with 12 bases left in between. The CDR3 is CASSFKGGPNTEAFF. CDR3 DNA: TGTGCCAGCAGCTTCAAAGGCGGGCCGAACACTGAAGCTTTCTTT.

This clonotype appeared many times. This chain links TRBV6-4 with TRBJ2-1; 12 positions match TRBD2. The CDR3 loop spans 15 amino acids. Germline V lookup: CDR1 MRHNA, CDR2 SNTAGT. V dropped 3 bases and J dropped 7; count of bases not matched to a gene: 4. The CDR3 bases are TGTGCCAGCAGTGAAACGACTAGCGGGAGTAATGAGCAGTTCTTC. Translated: CASSETTSGSNEQFF.

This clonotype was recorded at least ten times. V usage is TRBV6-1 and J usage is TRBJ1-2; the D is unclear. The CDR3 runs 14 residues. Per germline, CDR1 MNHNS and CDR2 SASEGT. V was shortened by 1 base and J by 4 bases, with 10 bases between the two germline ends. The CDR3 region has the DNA TGTGCCAGCAGTGAAGAAGTGACAAGCTATGGCTACACCTTC. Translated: CASSEEVTSYGYTF.

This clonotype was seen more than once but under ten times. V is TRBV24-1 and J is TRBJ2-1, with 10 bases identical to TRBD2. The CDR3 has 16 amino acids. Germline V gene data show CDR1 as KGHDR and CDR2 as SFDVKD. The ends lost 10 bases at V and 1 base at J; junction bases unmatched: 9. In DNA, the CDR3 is TGTGCCACTGCGACGCTAGCGGGAGTATCCTACAATGAGCAGTTCTTC. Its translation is CATATLAGVSYNEQFF.

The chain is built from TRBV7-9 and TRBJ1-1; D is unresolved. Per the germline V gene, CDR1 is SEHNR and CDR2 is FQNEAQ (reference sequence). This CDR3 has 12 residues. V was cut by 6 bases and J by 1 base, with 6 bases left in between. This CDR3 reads CASREANTEAFF. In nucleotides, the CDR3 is TGTGCCAGCAGGGAGGCGAACACTGAAGCTTTCTTT.

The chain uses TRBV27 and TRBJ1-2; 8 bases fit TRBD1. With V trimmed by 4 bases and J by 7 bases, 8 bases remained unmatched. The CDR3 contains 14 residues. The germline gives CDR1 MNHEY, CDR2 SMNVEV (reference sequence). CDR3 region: CASSSTQGAIGYTF. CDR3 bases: TGTGCCAGCAGTTCCACTCAGGGGGCAATTGGCTACACCTTC.

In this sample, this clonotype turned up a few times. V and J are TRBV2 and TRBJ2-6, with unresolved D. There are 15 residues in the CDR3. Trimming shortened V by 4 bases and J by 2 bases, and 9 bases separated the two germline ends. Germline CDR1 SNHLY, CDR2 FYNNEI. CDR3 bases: TGTGCCAGCAGTGTTGATGGTCCTGGGGCCAACGTCCTGACTTTC. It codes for CASSVDGPGANVLTF.

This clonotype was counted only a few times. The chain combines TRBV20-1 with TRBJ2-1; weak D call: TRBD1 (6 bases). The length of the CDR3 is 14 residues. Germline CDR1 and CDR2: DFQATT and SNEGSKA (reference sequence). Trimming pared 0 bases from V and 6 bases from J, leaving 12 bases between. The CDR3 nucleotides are TGCAGTGCTAGAGATTGGGTCAGGGGCAATGAGCAGTTCTTC. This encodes CSARDWVRGNEQFF.

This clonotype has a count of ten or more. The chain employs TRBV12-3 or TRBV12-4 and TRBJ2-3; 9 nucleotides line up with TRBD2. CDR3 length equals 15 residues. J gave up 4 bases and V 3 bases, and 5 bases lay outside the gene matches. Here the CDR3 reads CASSLDSGSSDTQYF. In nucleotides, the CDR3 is TGTGCCAGCAGTTTGGATAGCGGGAGCTCAGATACGCAGTATTTT.

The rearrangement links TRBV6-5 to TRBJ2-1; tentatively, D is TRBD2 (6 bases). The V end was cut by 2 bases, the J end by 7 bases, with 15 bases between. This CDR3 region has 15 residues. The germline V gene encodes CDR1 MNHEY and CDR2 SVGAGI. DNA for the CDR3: TGTGCCAGCAGTTACACGCTAGCGATGACGAATGAGCAGTTCTTC. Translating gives CASSYTLAMTNEQFF.

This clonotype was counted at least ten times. In nucleotides, the CDR3 is TGTGCCCAAACGGGACAGGGGTATGGCTACACCTTC. Translation: CAQTGQGYGYTF. The genes are TRBV30 and TRBJ1-2, with 10 bases matching TRBD1. CDR1 is GTSNPN, CDR2 SVGIG, per germline (reference sequence). The V gene end was trimmed by 8 bases and the J gene end by 5 bases; junction bases not matched to a gene: 5. The length of the CDR3 is 12 residues.